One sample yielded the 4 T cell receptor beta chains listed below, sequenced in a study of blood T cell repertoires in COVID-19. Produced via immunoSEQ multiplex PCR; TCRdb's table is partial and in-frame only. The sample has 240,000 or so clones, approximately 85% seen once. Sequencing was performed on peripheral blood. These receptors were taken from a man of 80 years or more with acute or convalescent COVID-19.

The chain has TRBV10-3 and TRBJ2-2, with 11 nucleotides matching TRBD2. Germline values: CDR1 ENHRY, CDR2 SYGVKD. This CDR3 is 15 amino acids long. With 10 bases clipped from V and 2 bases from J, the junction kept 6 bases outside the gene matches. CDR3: CATLAGGGNTGELFF. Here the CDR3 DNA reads TGTGCCACCCTAGCGGGAGGCGGTAACACCGGGGAGCTGTTTTTT.

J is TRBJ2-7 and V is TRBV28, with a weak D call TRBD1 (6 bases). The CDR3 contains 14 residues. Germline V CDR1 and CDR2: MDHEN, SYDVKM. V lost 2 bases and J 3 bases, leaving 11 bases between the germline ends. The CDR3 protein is CASSLTGSNYEQYF. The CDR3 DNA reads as TGTGCCAGCAGTTTAACAGGGTCTAACTACGAGCAGTACTTC.

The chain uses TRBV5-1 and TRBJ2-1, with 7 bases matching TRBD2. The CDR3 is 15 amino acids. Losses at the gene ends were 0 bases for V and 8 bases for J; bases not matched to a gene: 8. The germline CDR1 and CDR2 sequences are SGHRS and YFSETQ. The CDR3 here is CASSLEGGPRDEQFF. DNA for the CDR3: TGCGCCAGCAGCTTGGAGGGAGGGCCTAGGGATGAGCAGTTCTTC.

DNA of the CDR3: TGTGCCAGCAGTTTACAGGGGGGCATAGGCAATCAGCCCCAGCATTTT. It codes for CASSLQGGIGNQPQHF. The V and J genes are TRBV28 and TRBJ1-5; 7 bases are a match to TRBD1. The CDR3 totals 16 residues. The V gene end was trimmed by 2 bases and the J gene end by 2 bases; junction bases not matched to a gene: 6. Germline CDR1 is MDHEN and CDR2 is SYDVKM.